This T cell receptor beta chain derives from a study of PD-L1 blockade in urothelial cancer. Sequencing used immunoSEQ multiplex PCR; TCRdb keeps in-frame clones, though not all of them. The data contain 70,000 to 95,000 clones, 70% to 90% of them singletons. CDR1 is SGHDT and CDR2 is YYEEEE in the germline V gene. The CDR3 consists of 15 residues. After removal of 3 bases from V and 9 bases from J, the junction contained 10 bases not matched to a gene. The time point is: pretreatment peripheral blood. The receptor comes from a woman of 80 years or more with urothelial cancer. This sample comprised PBMCs, obtained around atezolizumab (anti-PD-L1) treatment. The J gene is TRBJ2-1, the V gene TRBV5-6, with 9 bases fitting TRBD2. The CDR3 protein is CASSYFALAGVEQFF. The CDR3 nucleotides read TGTGCCAGCAGCTATTTTGCACTAGCGGGTGTTGAGCAGTTCTTC.